This TCR beta chain comes out of a study of technical replicates of blood from several donors (dated by TCRdb to between 2016 and 2019). Taken from the germline V gene, the CDR1 and CDR2 loops are SGHTA and FQGNSA. The CDR3 runs 16 amino acids, cysteine and phenylalanine included. The read is trimmed to its CDR3 DNA, 48 bases read in frame from base 1. Germline trimming amounts to 1 base on V and 13 bases on J, with 10 as the count of junction bases outside the gene matches. Library construction relied on the immunoSEQ multiplex PCR assay. TCRdb mirrors the immuneACCESS table, restricted to in-frame sequences. Some clones are absent from its copies; in checked studies, under half trace to an unresolved V gene, and the reason for the others is unknown. Recorded for this sample are tens of thousands of clones; just under 95% of them occurred a single time. About 0.26% of the sample lies in the top ten.

For this clone: No antigen is known for it. One base away there is no much larger clone; base qualities are not given.

The receptor was derived from a human donor in good health. The chain uses TRBV7-2 and TRBJ2-1, and 13 junction bases match TRBD2. Sequencing input: T cells isolated from PBMCs. This receptor carries the CDR3 CASSLGPGTSGTPQFF. The nucleotide sequence is given as TGTGCCAGCAGCTTAGGTCCCGGGACTAGCGGGACCCCCCAGTTCTTC.